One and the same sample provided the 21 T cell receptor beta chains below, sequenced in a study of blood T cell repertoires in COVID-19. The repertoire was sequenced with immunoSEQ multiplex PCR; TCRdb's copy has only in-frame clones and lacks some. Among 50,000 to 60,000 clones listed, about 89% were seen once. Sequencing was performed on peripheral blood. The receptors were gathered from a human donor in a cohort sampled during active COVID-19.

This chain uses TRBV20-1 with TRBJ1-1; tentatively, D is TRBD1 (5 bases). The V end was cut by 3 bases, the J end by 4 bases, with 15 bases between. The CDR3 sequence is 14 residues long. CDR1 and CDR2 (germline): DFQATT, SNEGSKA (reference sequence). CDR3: CSASSPREGTEAFF. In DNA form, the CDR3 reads TGCAGTGCTAGTAGTCCCAGGGAGGGCACTGAAGCTTTCTTT.

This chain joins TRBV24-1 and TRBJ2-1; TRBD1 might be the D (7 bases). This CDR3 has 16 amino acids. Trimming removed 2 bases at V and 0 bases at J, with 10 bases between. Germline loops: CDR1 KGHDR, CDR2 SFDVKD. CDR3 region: CATSDSGGSSYNEQFF. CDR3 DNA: TGTGCCACCAGTGATTCAGGGGGGAGCTCCTACAATGAGCAGTTCTTC.

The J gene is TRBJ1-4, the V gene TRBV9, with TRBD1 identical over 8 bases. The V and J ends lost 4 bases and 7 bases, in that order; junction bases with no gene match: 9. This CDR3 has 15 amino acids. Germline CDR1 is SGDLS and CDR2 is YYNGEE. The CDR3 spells CASSPRGTGREKLFF. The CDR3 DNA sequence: TGTGCCAGCAGCCCCCGAGGGACAGGCCGTGAAAAACTGTTTTTT.

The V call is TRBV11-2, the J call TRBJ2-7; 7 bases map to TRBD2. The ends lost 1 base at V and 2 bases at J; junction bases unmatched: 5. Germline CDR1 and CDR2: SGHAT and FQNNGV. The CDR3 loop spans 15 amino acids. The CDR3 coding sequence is TGTGCCAGCAGCTTAGTAGCGGGTGGGACCTACGAGCAGTACGTC. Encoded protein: CASSLVAGGTYEQYV.

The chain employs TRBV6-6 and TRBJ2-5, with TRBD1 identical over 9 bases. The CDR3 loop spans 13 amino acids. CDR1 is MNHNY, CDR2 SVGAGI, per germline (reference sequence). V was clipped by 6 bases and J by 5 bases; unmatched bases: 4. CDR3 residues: CASSRQGGETQYF. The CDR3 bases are TGTGCCAGCAGCAGACAGGGGGGGGAGACCCAGTACTTC.

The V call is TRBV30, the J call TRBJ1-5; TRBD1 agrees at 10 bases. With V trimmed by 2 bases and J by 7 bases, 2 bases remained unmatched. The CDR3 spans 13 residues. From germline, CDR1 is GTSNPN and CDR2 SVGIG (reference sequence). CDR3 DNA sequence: TGTGCCTGGAGTCCGGACAGGGGGCAGCCCCAGCATTTT. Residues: CAWSPDRGQPQHF.

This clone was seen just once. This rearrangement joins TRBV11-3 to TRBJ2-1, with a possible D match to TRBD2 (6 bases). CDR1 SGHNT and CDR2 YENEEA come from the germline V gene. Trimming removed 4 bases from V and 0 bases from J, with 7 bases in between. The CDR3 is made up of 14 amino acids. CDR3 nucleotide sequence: TGTGCCAGCAGCTCACTAGCCTCCTACAATGAGCAGTTCTTC. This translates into CASSSLASYNEQFF.

The chain's CDR3 is CASNPAGLAYEQYF. CDR3 bases: TGTGCCAGCAATCCAGCGGGTCTAGCCTACGAGCAGTACTTC. The rearrangement uses TRBV2 and TRBJ2-7; a possible D gene is TRBD2 (6 bases). The CDR3 consists of 14 residues. Germline-derived CDR1 and CDR2 are SNHLY and FYNNEI. V lost 7 bases and J 2 bases, leaving 15 bases between the germline ends.

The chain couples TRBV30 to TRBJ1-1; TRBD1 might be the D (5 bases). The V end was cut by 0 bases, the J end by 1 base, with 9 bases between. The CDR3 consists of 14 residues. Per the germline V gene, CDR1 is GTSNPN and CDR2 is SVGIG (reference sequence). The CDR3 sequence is CAWSVGQANTEAFF. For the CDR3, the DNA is TGTGCCTGGAGTGTGGGGCAGGCGAACACTGAAGCTTTCTTT. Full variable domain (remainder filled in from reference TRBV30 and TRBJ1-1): SQTIHQWPATLVQPVGSPLSLECTVEGTSNPNLYWYRQAAGRGLQLLFYSVGIGQISSEVPQNLSASRPQDRQFILSSKKLLLSDSGFYLCAWSVGQANTEAFFGQGTRLTVV.

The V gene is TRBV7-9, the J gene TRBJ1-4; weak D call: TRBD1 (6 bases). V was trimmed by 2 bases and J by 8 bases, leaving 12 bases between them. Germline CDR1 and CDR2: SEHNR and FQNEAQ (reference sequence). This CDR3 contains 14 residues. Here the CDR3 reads CASSLSGAGEKLFF. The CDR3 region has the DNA TGTGCCAGCAGCTTATCAGGGGCAGGGGAAAAACTGTTTTTT.

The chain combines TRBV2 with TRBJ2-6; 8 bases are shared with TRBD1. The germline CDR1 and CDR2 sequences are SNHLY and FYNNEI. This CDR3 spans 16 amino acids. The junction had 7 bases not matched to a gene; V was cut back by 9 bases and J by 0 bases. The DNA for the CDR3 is TGTGCCAGTTTCCGGGACAGGACCTCTGGGGCCAACGTCCTGACTTTC. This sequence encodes CASFRDRTSGANVLTF.

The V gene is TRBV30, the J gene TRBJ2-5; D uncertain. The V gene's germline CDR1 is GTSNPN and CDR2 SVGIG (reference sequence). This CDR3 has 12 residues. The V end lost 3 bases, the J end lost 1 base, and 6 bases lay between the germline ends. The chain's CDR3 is CAWRQSQETQYF. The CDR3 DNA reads TGTGCCTGGAGGCAGTCCCAAGAGACCCAGTACTTC.

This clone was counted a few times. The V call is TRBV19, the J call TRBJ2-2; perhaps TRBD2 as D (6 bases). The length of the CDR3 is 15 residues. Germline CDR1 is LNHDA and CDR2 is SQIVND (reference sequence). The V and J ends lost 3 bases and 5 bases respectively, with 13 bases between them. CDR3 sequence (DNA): TGTGCCAGTAGTATCACTAGCTATGGGACCGGGGAGCTGTTTTTT. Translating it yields CASSITSYGTGELFF.

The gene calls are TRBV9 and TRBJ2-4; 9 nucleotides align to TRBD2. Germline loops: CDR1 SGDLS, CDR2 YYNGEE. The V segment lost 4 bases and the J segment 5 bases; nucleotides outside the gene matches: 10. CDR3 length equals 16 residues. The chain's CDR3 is CASSPGGGRGENIQYF. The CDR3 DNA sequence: TGTGCCAGCAGCCCTGGGGGCGGGAGGGGTGAAAACATTCAGTACTTC.

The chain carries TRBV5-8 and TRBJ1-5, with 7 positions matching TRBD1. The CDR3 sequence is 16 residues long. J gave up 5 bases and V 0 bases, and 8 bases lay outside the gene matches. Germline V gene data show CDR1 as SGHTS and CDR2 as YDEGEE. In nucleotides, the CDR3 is TGTGCCAGCAGCTTGGCCACAGGGGTTACTGATCAGCCCCAGCATTTT. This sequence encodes CASSLATGVTDQPQHF.

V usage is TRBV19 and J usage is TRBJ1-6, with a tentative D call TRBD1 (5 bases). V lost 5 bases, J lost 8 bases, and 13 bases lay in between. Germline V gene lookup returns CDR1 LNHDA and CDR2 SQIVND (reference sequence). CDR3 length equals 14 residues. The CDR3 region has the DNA TGTGCCAGTAGTTTCGACAGTCGGGATTCACCCCTCCACTTT. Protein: CASSFDSRDSPLHF.

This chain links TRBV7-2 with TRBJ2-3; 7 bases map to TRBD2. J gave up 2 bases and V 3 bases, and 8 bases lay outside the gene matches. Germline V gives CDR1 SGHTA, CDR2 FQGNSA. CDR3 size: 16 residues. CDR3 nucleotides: TGTGCCAGCAGCTTCATGAGCGGGACGAACACAGATACGCAGTATTTT. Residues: CASSFMSGTNTDTQYF.

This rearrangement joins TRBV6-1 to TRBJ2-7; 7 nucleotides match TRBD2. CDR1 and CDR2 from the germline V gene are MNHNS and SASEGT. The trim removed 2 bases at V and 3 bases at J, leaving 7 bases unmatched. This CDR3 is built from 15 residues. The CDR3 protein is CASSEPGEGIYEQYF. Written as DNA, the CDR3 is TGTGCCAGCAGTGAACCGGGGGAGGGTATCTACGAGCAGTACTTC.

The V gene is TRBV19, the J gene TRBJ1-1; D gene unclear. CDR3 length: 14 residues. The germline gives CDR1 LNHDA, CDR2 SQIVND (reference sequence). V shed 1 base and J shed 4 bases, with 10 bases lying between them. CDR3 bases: TGTGCCAGTAGTATAGGGTGGCTTGGCACTGAAGCTTTCTTT. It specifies CASSIGWLGTEAFF. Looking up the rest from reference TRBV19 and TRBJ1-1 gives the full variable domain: DGGITQSPKYLFRKEGQNVTLSCEQNLNHDAMYWYRQDPGQGLRLIYYSQIVNDFQKGDIAEGYSVSREKKESFPLTVTSAQKNPTAFYLCASSIGWLGTEAFFGQGTRLTVV.

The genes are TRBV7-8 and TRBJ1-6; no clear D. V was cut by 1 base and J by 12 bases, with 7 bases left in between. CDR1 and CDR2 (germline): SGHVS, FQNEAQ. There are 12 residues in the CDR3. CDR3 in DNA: TGTGCCAGCAGCTTAGGAGGGCGACCCCTCCACTTT. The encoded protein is CASSLGGRPLHF.

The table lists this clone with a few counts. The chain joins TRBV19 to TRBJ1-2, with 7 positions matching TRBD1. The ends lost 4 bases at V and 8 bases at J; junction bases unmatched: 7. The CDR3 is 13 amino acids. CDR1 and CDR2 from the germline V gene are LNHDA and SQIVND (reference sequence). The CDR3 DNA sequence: TGTGCCAGTAGTAAGGGGGCCCCGGGGGGCTACACCTTC. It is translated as CASSKGAPGGYTF.